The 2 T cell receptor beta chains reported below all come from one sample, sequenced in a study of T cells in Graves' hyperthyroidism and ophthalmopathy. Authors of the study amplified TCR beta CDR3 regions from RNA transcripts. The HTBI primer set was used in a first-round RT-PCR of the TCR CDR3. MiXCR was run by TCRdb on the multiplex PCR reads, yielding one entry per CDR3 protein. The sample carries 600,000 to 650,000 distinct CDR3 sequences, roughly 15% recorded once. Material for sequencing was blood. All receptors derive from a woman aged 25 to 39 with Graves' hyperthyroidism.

The CDR3 coding sequence is TGTGCCAGCAGCCCAAGGACTAGCGGGAGGGGAGGGAACATTCAGTACTTC. The encoded protein is CASSPRTSGRGGNIQYF. The rearrangement links TRBV7-2 to TRBJ2-4; 15 bases fit TRBD2. This CDR3 spans 17 amino acids. The trim removed 5 bases at V and 7 bases at J, leaving 9 bases unmatched. Germline CDR1 and CDR2: SGHTA and FQGNSA.

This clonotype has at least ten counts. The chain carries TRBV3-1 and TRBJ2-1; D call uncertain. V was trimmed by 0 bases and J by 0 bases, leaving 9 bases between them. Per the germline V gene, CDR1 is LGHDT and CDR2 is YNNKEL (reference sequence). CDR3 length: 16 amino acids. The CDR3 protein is CASSQESIGSYNEQFF. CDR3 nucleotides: TGTGCCAGCAGCCAAGAAAGCATCGGCTCCTACAATGAGCAGTTCTTC.